This TCR beta chain derives from a study of beta chain features in type 1 diabetes. With 5 bases clipped from V and 6 bases from J, the junction kept 7 bases outside the gene matches. There are 14 residues in the CDR3. Germline CDR1 SEHNR, CDR2 FQNEAQ (reference sequence). Of note for this clone: The antigen is undetermined.

Sorted populations were all over 95% pure. Study-level findings and limits: Moderate but significant shortening of TCRB CDR3s was recorded in all four CD4+ subsets from Type 1 diabetes patients. These data did not resolve whether HLA type affects TCRB rearrangement. Sequencing from cDNA could over-represent high-TCR-expressing cells.

Investigators reverse transcribed all isolated RNA, so they sequenced expressed TCRB transcripts. Clones were sequenced by immunoSEQ multiplex PCR, and TCRdb holds only the in-frame ones, with some missing. The top ten clones hold 2% to 3% of a sample with some 120,000 clones, roughly 17% of them seen once. The specimen was central memory CD4+ T cells from blood. This receptor was identified in a man in his late teens or twenties with type 1 diabetes. The chain has TRBV7-9 and TRBJ2-5, with 9 bases fitting TRBD2. CDR3 region: CASSVSGSAQTQYF. DNA of the CDR3: TGTGCCAGCAGCGTTAGCGGGAGCGCTCAGACCCAGTACTTC.